This TCR beta chain comes out of a study of T cell changes during pregnancy in multiple sclerosis. The assay was immunoSEQ multiplex PCR, and TCRdb's table has in-frame clones only and misses some. The data hold roughly 72,000 clones, with approximately 95% observed a single time. The CDR3 has 17 residues. Germline assignment: CDR1 MDHEN and CDR2 SYDVKM. V was pared by 6 bases and J by 6 bases, with 11 bases of the junction left unmatched. The chain uses TRBV28 and TRBJ2-1, with TRBD2 identical over 13 bases. The material sequenced was CD4+ T cells from peripheral blood mononuclear cells, taken after pregnancy. This clonotype originated in a female donor with multiple sclerosis, enrolled in a pregnancy study. The CDR3 spells CASSPMEGLAGINEQFF. CDR3 in DNA: TGTGCCAGCAGCCCGATGGAGGGACTAGCGGGAATCAATGAGCAGTTCTTC.